The rows below give T cell receptor beta chains drawn from one sample of a study of CD8+ T cells in alopecia areata. The repertoire was sequenced with immunoSEQ multiplex PCR; TCRdb's copy has only in-frame clones and lacks some. The sample has about 64,000 clones; 35% to 55% are singletons. The starting material was CD8+ T cells sorted from blood, obtained around week 36, from a patient treated with tofacitinib. These receptors all come from a human donor with alopecia areata. CDR3s include the opening cysteine and the closing phenylalanine or tryptophan. The D gene is left open where the match is weak. A row's size may be missing; if present it is once, few, many or a size class.

clone_size	v_call	cdr3_length	j_call	d_call	cdr3_aa	cdr3_nt
NA	TRBV10-3	14	TRBJ1-5	NA	CAISPGYSNQPQHF	TGTGCCATCAGCCCAGGGTACAGCAATCAGCCCCAGCATTTT
NA	TRBV19	14	TRBJ1-5	NA	CASRDTPNNQPQHF	TGTGCCAGTAGGGATACACCAAACAATCAGCCCCAGCATTTT
NA	TRBV15	14	TRBJ2-3	NA	CATSRGAEADTQYF	TGTGCCACCAGCCGCGGAGCGGAGGCAGATACGCAGTATTTT
few	TRBV19	13	TRBJ1-5	NA	CASSIVDERPQHF	TGTGCCAGTAGTATAGTGGATGAACGGCCCCAGCATTTT
NA	TRBV5-1	18	TRBJ2-7	TRBD1	CASSSRDSVEPTSYEQYF	TGCGCCAGCAGCTCCCGGGACAGTGTGGAACCGACCTCCTACGAGCAGTACTTC
NA	TRBV4-1	13	TRBJ2-7	NA	CASSQASSYEQYF	TGCGCCAGCAGCCAAGCATCCTCCTACGAGCAGTACTTC
once	TRBV5-4	15	TRBJ2-1	NA	CASSLVFGSRAEQFF	TGTGCCAGCAGCTTGGTCTTCGGGAGCAGAGCTGAGCAGTTCTTC
few	TRBV29-1	16	TRBJ1-5	TRBD1	CSVPDRERGTNQPQHF	TGCAGCGTCCCAGACAGGGAAAGGGGAACCAATCAGCCCCAGCATTTT
NA	TRBV30	11	TRBJ2-2	NA	CAWSAGAELFF	TGTGCCTGGAGTGCAGGGGCGGAGCTGTTTTTT
NA	TRBV29-1	13	TRBJ2-1	TRBD1	CSVGQGVYNEQFF	TGCAGCGTGGGACAGGGGGTGTACAATGAGCAGTTCTTC
few	TRBV7-9	13	TRBJ2-7	NA	CASSPLQTIEQYF	TGTGCCAGCAGCCCCTTACAGACGATCGAGCAGTACTTC
NA	TRBV7-9	18	TRBJ2-1	TRBD1	CASTKTGITGGTYNEQFF	TGTGCCAGCACGAAGACAGGGATTACAGGTGGGACATACAATGAGCAGTTCTTC
NA	TRBV6-6	14	TRBJ2-3	NA	CASTSSSSTDTQYF	TGTGCCAGCACGTCCAGCAGCAGCACAGATACGCAGTATTTT
NA	TRBV4-3	15	TRBJ1-5	NA	CASSQDRYSNQPQHF	TGCGCCAGCAGCCAAGATAGGTATAGCAATCAGCCCCAGCATTTT
NA	TRBV6-6	14	TRBJ2-5	NA	CASTQGGAPETQYF	TGTGCCAGCACCCAAGGGGGGGCCCCGGAGACCCAGTACTTC
few	TRBV6-1	13	TRBJ2-7	NA	CASRNTGIYEQYF	TGTGCCAGCAGGAACACAGGTATCTACGAGCAGTACTTC
few	TRBV5-6	15	TRBJ1-5	TRBD1	CASSLGQGGNQPQHF	TGTGCCAGCAGCTTGGGACAGGGGGGCAATCAGCCCCAGCATTTT
few	TRBV2	14	TRBJ2-7	NA	CASSVMRGTYEQYF	TGTGCCAGCAGTGTCATGAGGGGCACATACGAGCAGTACTTC
NA	TRBV15	11	TRBJ1-2	NA	CATSRDNGYTF	TGTGCCACCAGCAGAGATAACGGCTACACCTTC
NA	TRBV4-3	15	TRBJ2-1	TRBD2	CASSPHQRGYNEQFF	TGCGCCAGCAGCCCTCATCAGCGGGGTTACAATGAGCAGTTCTTC
few	TRBV7-2	14	TRBJ2-7	NA	CASEPGLSGYEQYF	TGTGCCAGCGAGCCGGGCCTCTCGGGCTACGAGCAGTACTTC
few	TRBV2	15	TRBJ2-7	NA	CASSEGLGLVLEQYF	TGTGCCAGCAGTGAAGGGTTAGGGCTAGTCCTCGAGCAGTACTTC
NA	TRBV28	12	TRBJ1-1	NA	CASSWGGVEAFF	TGTGCCAGCAGTTGGGGGGGAGTTGAAGCTTTCTTT
NA	TRBV2	14	TRBJ2-3	NA	CASSEAGSPPTQYF	TGTGCCAGCAGTGAAGCTGGGTCGCCTCCTACGCAGTATTTT
few	TRBV29-1	11	TRBJ2-7	TRBD1	CSVASGGEQYF	TGCAGCGTGGCCTCAGGGGGCGAGCAGTACTTC
NA	TRBV9	13	TRBJ1-1	NA	CASSVTGSTEAFF	TGTGCCAGCAGCGTAACGGGGAGCACTGAAGCTTTCTTT
NA	TRBV14	18	TRBJ2-1	TRBD2	CASSQDVTSGATYNEQFF	TGTGCCAGCAGCCAAGACGTGACTAGCGGGGCCACCTACAATGAGCAGTTCTTC
NA	TRBV12-5	16	TRBJ2-1	NA	CASGDAPSGTSDEQFF	TGTGCTAGTGGTGATGCCCCCTCCGGGACATCGGATGAGCAGTTCTTC
NA	TRBV6-6	15	TRBJ2-1	TRBD1	CASSQTGGSYNEQFF	TGTGCCAGCAGTCAAACAGGGGGCTCCTACAATGAGCAGTTCTTC
NA	TRBV19	12	TRBJ1-1	NA	CASSPGRSEAFF	TGTGCCAGTAGTCCCGGACGCTCTGAAGCTTTCTTT
few	TRBV19	16	TRBJ1-5	TRBD1	CASSVLRGRVDQPQHF	TGTGCCAGTAGTGTCCTCAGGGGGCGCGTGGACCAGCCCCAGCATTTT
NA	TRBV27	15	TRBJ2-5	NA	CASSPGQHRGETQYF	TGTGCCAGCAGCCCTGGACAGCACCGTGGGGAGACCCAGTACTTC
once	TRBV15	17	TRBJ2-3	NA	CATSRDVGRPLADTQYF	TGTGCCACCAGCAGAGATGTAGGACGACCCTTGGCAGATACGCAGTATTTT